This T cell receptor (beta chain) was captured in a study of control samples from healthy donors and cancer patients (TCRdb year 2020). Libraries were constructed by the immunoSEQ multiplex PCR assay. TCRdb stores this immuneACCESS table with in-frame sequences only. Part of the clones is absent; in the studies checked, under half of the shortfall reflects unresolved V genes, and no reason is known for the rest. For this sample the table gives 88,000 or so clones, of which roughly 93% were detected only once. The top ten clones comprise approximately 4.8% of the sample. The CDR3 has 15 amino acids, counting the end cysteine and phenylalanine. Just CDR3 DNA is preserved here, 45 bases in frame from base 1. Per the germline V gene, MGHRA is the CDR1 and YSYEKL is the CDR2. The junction carries 12 bases between V and J, which are trimmed by 4 bases and 1 base respectively. A remark on this clone: Its antigen target is currently unknown. There are no base qualities to consult, and no much larger clone falls within one base.

Sequencing was done on a sample of blood. This receptor was identified in a woman between 18 and 29 years old in good health. The V and J segments used are TRBV4-1 and TRBJ2-3; there is no confident call for the D gene. The bases are TGCGCCAGCAGCCCCAGGATAATGGGCACAGATACGCAGTATTTT. Its protein product is CASSPRIMGTDTQYF.